The 8 T cell receptor beta chains reported below all come from one sample, sequenced in a study of graft-versus-host responses after intestinal transplantation. TCRdb's copy holds only in-frame clones and misses some; the assay was immunoSEQ multiplex PCR. The table shows about 15,000 clones, with roughly a third occurring only once. The sample in question was alloreactive CD4+ T cells from a mixed lymphocyte reaction culture, obtained before intestinal transplant. Subset of the sample: CFSE-low proliferating T cells sorted from approximately 6-day pre-transplant mixed lymphocyte reaction (GvH or HvG direction). The receptors here all came from a human patient who received an intestinal transplant.

This clone was counted a few times. The rearrangement joins TRBV5-1 to TRBJ2-5, with 11 positions matching TRBD2. Trimming cost V 1 base and J 1 base; bases outside gene matches: 0. The CDR3 extends over 15 amino acids. CDR1 is SGHRS and CDR2 is YFSETQ in the germline V gene. The CDR3 reads CASSLLAGGQETQYF. As DNA, the CDR3 is TGCGCCAGCAGCTTGCTAGCGGGAGGCCAAGAGACCCAGTACTTC.

As to this clone: Other DNA sequences in this sample translate to the same CDR3. This chain joins TRBV4-1 and TRBJ2-2, with D unclear. V was cut by 1 base and J by 0 bases, with 6 bases left in between. Germline-derived CDR1 and CDR2 are MGHRA and YSYEKL. The CDR3 is made up of 15 amino acids. The CDR3 loop is CASSQVDSNTGELFF. CDR3 coding DNA: TGCGCCAGCAGCCAAGTAGACTCGAACACCGGGGAGCTGTTTTTT.

This chain connects TRBV7-8 to TRBJ1-2; D is undetermined. The CDR3 covers 15 residues. Germline CDR1 and CDR2: SGHVS and FQNEAQ. V lost 0 bases to trimming and J lost 4 bases, with 12 bases between them. Here the CDR3 reads CASSLAGILSYGYTF. The CDR3 DNA reads as TGTGCCAGCAGCTTAGCAGGGATCCTCTCCTATGGCTACACCTTC.

The V and J genes are TRBV5-8 and TRBJ1-1; TRBD1 matches 8 bases. The trim removed 1 base at V and 3 bases at J, leaving 2 bases unmatched. This CDR3 region has 14 residues. CDR1 and CDR2 (germline): SGHTS, YDEGEE. The CDR3 spells CASSLTGGYTEAFF. For the CDR3, the DNA is TGTGCCAGCAGCTTGACAGGGGGGTACACTGAAGCTTTCTTT. Looking up the rest from reference TRBV5-8 and TRBJ1-1 gives the full variable domain: EAGVTQSPTHLIKTRGQQATLRCSPISGHTSVYWYQQALGLGLQFLLWYDEGEERNRGNFPPRFSGRQFPNYSSELNVNALELEDSALYLCASSLTGGYTEAFFGQGTRLTVV.

This clone was seen more than once but under ten times. The rearrangement links TRBV5-1 to TRBJ2-7; D is possibly TRBD1 (5 bases). V lost 0 bases and J lost 0, with 7 bases in between. Per germline, CDR1 SGHRS and CDR2 YFSETQ. This CDR3 spans 14 amino acids. Here the CDR3 DNA reads TGCGCCAGCAGCTTGGGCAGGGTCTCCTACGAGCAGTACTTC. Its translation: CASSLGRVSYEQYF.

Judged by abundance, this clone is medium-sized. This rearrangement joins TRBV7-2 to TRBJ1-2, with a weak D call TRBD1 (6 bases). The V gene's germline CDR1 is SGHTA and CDR2 FQGNSA. V lost 7 bases and J 3 bases, leaving 12 bases between the germline ends. This CDR3 region has 13 residues. CDR3 amino acids: CASNPQGYYGYTF. The CDR3 region has the DNA TGTGCCAGCAACCCACAGGGTTACTATGGCTACACCTTC.

CDR3 sequence (DNA): TGTGCCAGCACTTTAGCGGGAGGGGGCAATGAGCAGTTCTTC. It is translated as CASTLAGGGNEQFF. V is TRBV25-1 and J is TRBJ2-1, with 11 nucleotides matching TRBD2. The CDR3 covers 14 residues. CDR1 is MGHDK, CDR2 SYGVNS, per germline. V dropped 7 bases and J dropped 6; count of bases not matched to a gene: 5.

This clone turned up a few times. This chain links TRBV5-1 with TRBJ1-1; maybe TRBD1 (6 bases). Germline CDR1 SGHRS, CDR2 YFSETQ. With 0 bases removed from V and 10 bases from J, the gap between germline ends came to 13 bases. There are 13 residues in the CDR3. The DNA of the CDR3 is TGCGCCAGCAGCTTGGAGCAGTCGACAGGAGCTTTCTTT. Its translation: CASSLEQSTGAFF.